The sequence of this T cell receptor (beta chain) was determined in a study of blood T cell repertoires in COVID-19. In the study overall: In each case, the material was cDNA or gDNA derived from T cells, B-cell-depleted T cells, or PBMCs.

V shed 7 bases and J shed 3 bases, with 21 bases lying between them. This CDR3 is built from 16 residues. Per germline, CDR1 LNHDA and CDR2 SQIVND (reference sequence). Some clones are missing from TCRdb's copy, which holds only in-frame ones; the method was immunoSEQ multiplex PCR. The table has 200,000 to 250,000 clones, 85% to 90% seen once; the top ten hold about 4.5%. The sequence was obtained from a man aged 50 to 59 with acute or convalescent COVID-19. The sequencing input was peripheral blood. The chain has TRBV19 and TRBJ1-1; weak D call: TRBD1 (6 bases). The CDR3 region is CASITRGRGGYTEAFF. CDR3 DNA: TGTGCCAGTATCACCCGGGGCAGGGGTGGGTACACTGAAGCTTTCTTT.